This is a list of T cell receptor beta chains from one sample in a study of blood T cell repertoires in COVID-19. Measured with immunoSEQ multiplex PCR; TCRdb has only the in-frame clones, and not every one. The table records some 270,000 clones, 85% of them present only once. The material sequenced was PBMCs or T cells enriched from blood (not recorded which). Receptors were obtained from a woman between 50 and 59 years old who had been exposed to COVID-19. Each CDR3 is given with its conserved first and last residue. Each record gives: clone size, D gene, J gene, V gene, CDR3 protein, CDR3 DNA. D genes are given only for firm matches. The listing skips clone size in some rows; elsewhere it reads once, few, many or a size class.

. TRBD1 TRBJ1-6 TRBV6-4 CASSEQGANSPLHF TGTGCCAGCAGTGAGCAGGGGGCGAATTCACCCCTCCACTTT
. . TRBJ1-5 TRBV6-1 CASSEATTYSSNQPQHF TGTGCCAGCAGTGAAGCGACTACATACTCAAGCAATCAGCCCCAGCATTTT
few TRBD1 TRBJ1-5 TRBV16 CASSQYRGYNQPQHF TGTGCCAGCAGCCAATACAGGGGGTACAATCAGCCCCAGCATTTT
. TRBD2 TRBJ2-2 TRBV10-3 CAISVLAGGPRELFF TGTGCCATCAGCGTACTAGCGGGGGGGCCGAGGGAGCTGTTTTTT
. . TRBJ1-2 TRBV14 CASSQGGRQADYGYTF TGTGCCAGCAGCCAAGGAGGGAGACAAGCGGACTATGGCTACACCTTC
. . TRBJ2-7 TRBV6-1 CASSENGMGPRPYEQYF TGTGCCAGCAGTGAAAATGGCATGGGGCCCAGACCCTACGAGCAGTACTTC
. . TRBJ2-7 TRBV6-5 CASSYFSSYEQYF TGTGCCAGCAGTTACTTCAGCTCCTACGAGCAGTACTTC
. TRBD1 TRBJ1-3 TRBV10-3 CAIGTDSGNTIYF TGTGCCATCGGGACAGACTCTGGAAACACCATATATTTT
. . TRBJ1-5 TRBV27 CASSLTGNQPQHF TGTGCCAGCAGTTTAACGGGCAATCAGCCCCAGCATTTT
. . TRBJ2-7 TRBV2 CASSARTVLPYEQYF TGTGCCAGCAGTGCTAGGACAGTCTTACCCTACGAGCAGTACTTC
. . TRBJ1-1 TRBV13 CASRWGGGTEAFF TGTGCCAGCCGGTGGGGGGGAGGCACTGAAGCTTTCTTT
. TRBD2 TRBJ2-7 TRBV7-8 CASSLQGTSTYEQYF TGTGCCAGCAGCCTGCAGGGGACTAGCACCTACGAGCAGTACTTC
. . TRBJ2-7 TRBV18 CASSPEAGRAYEQYF TGTGCCAGCTCACCAGAGGCGGGCCGCGCCTACGAGCAGTACTTC
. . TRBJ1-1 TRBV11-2 CASSPQGSRTEAFF TGTGCCAGCAGCCCCCAGGGGAGTAGGACTGAAGCTTTCTTT
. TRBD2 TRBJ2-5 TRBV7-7 CAISAGRQETQYF TGTGCCATCTCAGCGGGGCGGCAAGAGACCCAGTACTTC
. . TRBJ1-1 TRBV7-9 CATSADIMNTEAFF TGTGCCACCAGCGCAGATATTATGAACACTGAAGCTTTCTTT
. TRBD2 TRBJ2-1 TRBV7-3 CASSLSGGSYNEQFF TGTGCCAGCAGCTTAAGCGGGGGCTCCTACAATGAGCAGTTCTTC
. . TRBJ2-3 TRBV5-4 CASSTVLNPDTQYF TGTGCCAGCAGCACGGTCCTTAATCCAGATACGCAGTATTTT
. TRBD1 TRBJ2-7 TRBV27 CASSPRVGDSIYGKQYF TGTGCCAGCAGTCCTCGGGTCGGGGACAGCATCTATGGAAAGCAGTACTTC
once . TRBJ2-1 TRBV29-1 CSVAIGGFSYNEQFF TGCAGCGTTGCAATAGGGGGATTCTCCTACAATGAGCAGTTCTTC
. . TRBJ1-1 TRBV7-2 CASRNQGSTEAFF TGTGCCAGCAGGAACCAGGGGTCCACTGAAGCTTTCTTT
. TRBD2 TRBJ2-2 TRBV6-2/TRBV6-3 CASSYRSGTSGGTNTGELFF TGTGCCAGCAGTTACAGATCCGGGACTAGCGGGGGTACGAACACCGGGGAGCTGTTTTTT
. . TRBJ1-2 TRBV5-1 CASSLVAGTNYGYTF TGCGCCAGCAGCTTGGTGGCAGGTACTAACTATGGCTACACCTTC
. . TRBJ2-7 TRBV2 CASTASPRTVAGTYEQYF TGTGCCAGCACTGCCTCCCCCCGGACAGTTGCAGGGACCTACGAGCAGTACTTC
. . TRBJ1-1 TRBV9 CASSVEDMGRNTEAFF TGTGCCAGCAGCGTAGAAGATATGGGGAGGAACACTGAAGCTTTCTTT
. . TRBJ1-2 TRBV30 CAWSEGAAYGYTF TGTGCCTGGAGTGAAGGGGCGGCCTATGGCTACACCTTC
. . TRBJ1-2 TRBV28 CASDSSMQGGYTF TGTGCCAGCGACTCCTCCATGCAGGGGGGCTACACCTTC
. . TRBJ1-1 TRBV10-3 CAIHLPIEAFF TGTGCCATCCACCTTCCTATTGAAGCTTTCTTT
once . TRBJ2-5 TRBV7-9 CASSPGQISQETQYF TGTGCCAGCAGCCCCGGACAGATCTCCCAAGAGACCCAGTACTTC
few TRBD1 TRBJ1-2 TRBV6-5 CASSTGTVNYGYTF TGTGCCAGCAGTACCGGGACAGTGAACTATGGCTACACCTTC
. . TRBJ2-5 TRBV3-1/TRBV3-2 CASSHSGTSSGAQYF TGTGCCAGCAGCCACTCCGGGACTTCAAGTGGGGCCCAGTACTTC
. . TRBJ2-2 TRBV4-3 CASSHIRGGAANTGELFF TGCGCCAGCAGCCACATAAGGGGGGGGGCCGCGAACACCGGGGAGCTGTTTTTT
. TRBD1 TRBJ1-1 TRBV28 CASSSGGQGNTEAFF TGTGCCAGCAGTTCCGGCGGACAGGGGAACACTGAAGCTTTCTTT
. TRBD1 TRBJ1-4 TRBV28 CASSRDRGFRANEKLFF TGTGCCAGCAGTAGGGACAGGGGGTTTAGGGCTAATGAAAAACTGTTTTTT
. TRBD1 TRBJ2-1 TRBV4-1 CASSRGQGRYSYNEQFF TGCGCCAGCAGCCGCGGACAGGGACGATATTCCTACAATGAGCAGTTCTTC